This TCR beta chain was sequenced during a study of T-cell reconstitution after alpha-beta-depleted transplantation in children. Study conclusions and caveats: Hyperexpanded clones declined; after one year, newly produced T cells mostly supplied diversity. The study traced high day-60 TCRbeta diversity in some patients to surviving recipient T cells and thymic progenitors. Two months or so post-transplant, alpha-beta T cells reportedly derived from several hundred expanded graft clones.

For TCRbeta, the library was prepared with unique molecular identifiers. TCRdb ran MiXCR on the PCR reads and lists one entry per CDR3 protein. The table has about 210,000 distinct CDR3 sequences, 17% seen once. With regard to this clonotype: Its antigen is unidentified.

Germline-derived CDR1 and CDR2 are KGHSH and LQKENI. Trimming removed 3 bases from V and 2 bases from J, with 10 bases in between. CDR3 size: 15 residues. Sequenced here: PBMCs, mostly from graft donor cells, sampled 360 days after TCRalphabeta/CD19-depleted stem cell transplant. The chain recombines TRBV18 with TRBJ2-2; D is uncertain. The source of this sequence is a male patient between 2 and 10 years old who had a stem cell transplant for acute lymphoblastic leukemia, so the T cells may come from the graft donor. The chain's CDR3 is CASSPFDGNTGELFF. For the CDR3, the DNA is TGTGCCAGCTCACCCTTTGACGGAAACACCGGGGAGCTGTTTTTT.